These 9 T cell receptor beta chains share one sample of origin, sequenced in a study of blood T cell repertoires in COVID-19. Produced via immunoSEQ multiplex PCR; TCRdb's table is partial and in-frame only. The sample includes roughly 70,000 clones, 90% of them seen just once. Sequencing used peripheral blood. Source of these receptors: a man in his fifties or sixties with acute or convalescent COVID-19.

The chain carries TRBV7-9 and TRBJ1-1, with no clear D. CDR3 length: 14 residues. Germline values: CDR1 SEHNR, CDR2 FQNEAQ (reference sequence). Trimming took 2 bases from V and 8 from J, leaving 15 bases between them. In DNA form, the CDR3 reads TGTGCCAGCAGCTTACGGGGAACGGGCGACGAAGCTTTCTTT. It is translated as CASSLRGTGDEAFF.

About this clone: Sequence at one end of the junction differs from germline and may be a read error. The chain carries TRBV12-3 or TRBV12-4 and TRBJ1-2, with 7 bases aligning to TRBD1. CDR3 length: 13 amino acids. The CDR3 sequence is CAISGQETYGYTF. The CDR3 region has the DNA TGTGCCATCAGTGGACAGGAGACCTATGGCTACACCTTC.

The J gene is TRBJ2-5, the V gene TRBV15; 8 nucleotides match TRBD1. The CDR3 runs 15 residues. CDR1 and CDR2 (germline): LNHNV, YYDKDF (reference sequence). The V and J ends lost 0 bases and 7 bases, in that order; junction bases with no gene match: 7. The CDR3 loop reads CATSRDRGRGRTQYF. Here the CDR3 DNA reads TGTGCCACCAGCAGAGATCGGGGCAGGGGGCGGACCCAGTACTTC.

This clone has just one count. V gene TRBV6-1 combines with J gene TRBJ2-7, with TRBD2 matching over 9 bases. The germline gives CDR1 MNHNS, CDR2 SASEGT. V trimming: 2 bases; J trimming: 1 base; junction bases outside the gene matches: 3. The CDR3 extends over 15 amino acids. CDR3 protein: CASSELAGGSYEQYF. The CDR3 nucleotides are TGTGCCAGCAGTGAACTCGCGGGAGGGTCCTACGAGCAGTACTTC.

This clone came up once. This chain links TRBV9 with TRBJ2-6; 7 nucleotides match TRBD1. Germline V CDR1 and CDR2: SGDLS, YYNGEE. J gave up 0 bases and V 0 bases, and 9 bases lay outside the gene matches. CDR3 size: 19 residues. In DNA form, the CDR3 reads TGTGCCAGCAGCGTAGCGACGGGACAGTTCCTCTCTGGGGCCAACGTCCTGACTTTC. As protein: CASSVATGQFLSGANVLTF.

CDR3 amino acids: CASSFGRANTEAFF. DNA for the CDR3: TGTGCCAGCAGCTTCGGCAGGGCGAACACTGAAGCTTTCTTT. The chain combines TRBV7-2 with TRBJ1-1; weak D call: TRBD1 (5 bases). The CDR3 runs to 14 residues. Trimming left V 3 bases short and J 1 base short, with 9 bases between. Germline V lookup: CDR1 SGHTA, CDR2 FQGNSA.

This chain links TRBV7-9 with TRBJ1-5; the D is unclear. Trimming stripped 5 bases from V and 3 bases from J, with 5 bases between. The CDR3 sequence is 12 residues long. In germline, CDR1 is SEHNR, CDR2 FQNEAQ (reference sequence). As DNA, the CDR3 is TGTGCCAGCAGCCCCAACAATCAGCCCCAGCATTTT. This sequence encodes CASSPNNQPQHF.

The chain couples TRBV7-9 to TRBJ2-1; 12 bases match TRBD2. This CDR3 has 17 residues. With 0 bases clipped from V and 7 bases from J, the junction kept 7 bases outside the gene matches. Germline V gene data show CDR1 as SEHNR and CDR2 as FQNEAQ (reference sequence). The CDR3 sequence: CASSLALASGGANEQFF. The CDR3 nucleotides are TGTGCCAGCAGCTTAGCGCTGGCTAGCGGGGGGGCTAATGAGCAGTTCTTC.

The sample holds one count of this clone. The chain is built from TRBV15 and TRBJ1-1, with a weak D call TRBD1 (6 bases). V was shortened by 3 bases and J by 2 bases, with 13 bases between the two germline ends. The CDR3 spans 15 residues. The germline gives CDR1 LNHNV, CDR2 YYDKDF (reference sequence). CDR3 residues: CATSRPGQLNTEAFF. CDR3 in DNA: TGTGCCACCAGCAGGCCAGGACAGCTAAACACTGAAGCTTTCTTT. The variable domain in full, with the rest retrieved from reference TRBV15 and TRBJ1-1, is DAMVIQNPRYQVTQFGKPVTLSCSQTLNHNVMYWYQQKSSQAPKLLFHYYDKDFNNEADTPDNFQSRRPNTSFCFLDIRSPGLGDTAMYLCATSRPGQLNTEAFFGQGTRLTVV.